This entry lists 23 T cell receptor beta chains sequenced from one sample in a study of PD-L1 blockade in urothelial cancer. Profiled with immunoSEQ multiplex PCR; TCRdb holds only in-frame clones, not every one. This table has about 38,000 clones, approximately 92% appearing once. The sample here was PBMCs, taken around atezolizumab (anti-PD-L1) treatment. These receptor sequences come from a man aged 65 to 85 with urothelial cancer.

The gene calls are TRBV2 and TRBJ2-7; 9 bases line up with TRBD2. The CDR3 totals 14 residues. Per the germline V gene, CDR1 is SNHLY and CDR2 is FYNNEI. Trimming cost V 8 bases and J 0 bases; bases outside gene matches: 5. The CDR3 protein is CASDRGRASYEQYF. CDR3 nucleotide sequence: TGTGCCAGCGATCGCGGGAGGGCCTCCTACGAGCAGTACTTC.

The genes are TRBV18 and TRBJ2-7, with a tentative D call TRBD2 (6 bases). Per germline, CDR1 KGHSH and CDR2 LQKENI. Trimming removed 6 bases at V and 7 bases at J, with 19 bases between. The length of the CDR3 is 14 residues. The CDR3: CASSLYGTEGEQYF. CDR3 DNA: TGTGCCAGCTCCCTATACGGGACGGAGGGGGAGCAGTACTTC.

The chain has TRBV2 and TRBJ2-7; D is unclear. V lost 6 bases to trimming and J lost 13 bases, with 13 bases between them. CDR1 is SNHLY and CDR2 is FYNNEI in the germline V gene. The CDR3 is 10 residues long. The CDR3 sequence: CASSDARSYF. CDR3 coding DNA: TGTGCCAGCAGCGACGCCAGGTCCTACTTC.

The chain couples TRBV9 to TRBJ2-7; 9 bases are a match to TRBD1. Germline V gives CDR1 SGDLS, CDR2 YYNGEE. This CDR3 has 14 residues. J was trimmed by 2 bases and V by 4 bases; bases with no gene match: 4. CDR3 DNA: TGTGCCAGCAGCCGCGGACAGGGGCCCTACGAGCAGTACTTC. This codes for CASSRGQGPYEQYF.

The V gene is TRBV19, the J gene TRBJ1-1, with a tentative D call TRBD1 (6 bases). The V gene lost 6 bases and the J gene lost 6 bases, with 14 bases spanning the gap. Germline loops: CDR1 LNHDA, CDR2 SQIVND (reference sequence). The CDR3 loop spans 13 amino acids. The CDR3 region has the DNA TGTGCCAGTAGCCCAGGGGTTCCTTCTGAAGCTTTCTTT. Translated, it gives CASSPGVPSEAFF. Full variable domain (outside the CDR3, taken from reference TRBV19 and TRBJ1-1): DGGITQSPKYLFRKEGQNVTLSCEQNLNHDAMYWYRQDPGQGLRLIYYSQIVNDFQKGDIAEGYSVSREKKESFPLTVTSAQKNPTAFYLCASSPGVPSEAFFGQGTRLTVV.

The chain employs TRBV13 and TRBJ2-7, with TRBD2 matching 8 bases. The CDR3 spans 14 residues. Per germline, CDR1 PRHDT and CDR2 FYEKMQ (reference sequence). Trimming at V came to 2 bases and at J to 2 bases, leaving 2 bases not matched to a gene. The CDR3 DNA follows: TGTGCCAGCAGCTTAACGGGACTAGCCTACGAGCAGTACTTC. Translating gives CASSLTGLAYEQYF.

The V call is TRBV15, the J call TRBJ2-7; possible D gene TRBD2, 5 bases. V lost 2 bases and J lost 9, with 11 bases in between. This CDR3 has 12 residues. Germline V gene sequence: CDR1 LNHNV, CDR2 YYDKDF (reference sequence). CDR3 region: CATSRSEGGQYF. In nucleotides, the CDR3 is TGTGCCACCAGCAGATCCGAGGGCGGGCAGTACTTC.

V gene TRBV2 combines with J gene TRBJ2-7; TRBD1 matches 8 bases. V lost 6 bases to trimming and J lost 3 bases; unmatched junction nucleotides: 10. CDR1 and CDR2 from the germline V gene are SNHLY and FYNNEI. The CDR3 has 15 residues. DNA for the CDR3: TGTGCCAGCAGCGAGGACAGGGTTGGGATCTACGAGCAGTACTTC. Translated, it gives CASSEDRVGIYEQYF.

As for this clone: A junction end diverges from the germline sequence, so it may reflect a read error. The chain is built from TRBV15 and TRBJ2-7; 8 nucleotides match TRBD2. Germline CDR1 and CDR2: LNHNV and YYDKDF (reference sequence). The CDR3 is 15 residues long. CDR3 loop: CATSIISGVRYELDF. The DNA for the CDR3 is TGTGCCACCAGCATAATTAGCGGGGTCCGCTACGAGCTGGACTTC.

This rearrangement joins TRBV19 to TRBJ1-2, with TRBD1 matching 9 bases. The germline gives CDR1 LNHDA, CDR2 SQIVND (reference sequence). CDR3 length: 14 residues. V was clipped by 4 bases and J by 4 bases; unmatched bases: 4. The CDR3: CASSTADRGYGYTF. CDR3 sequence (DNA): TGTGCCAGTAGTACCGCGGACAGGGGCTATGGCTACACCTTC.

CDR3 in amino acids: CASSVSGFSYEQYF. CDR3 nucleotide sequence: TGTGCCAGCAGCGTATCCGGGTTCTCCTACGAGCAGTACTTC. The rearrangement joins TRBV5-8 to TRBJ2-7; D gene unclear. Germline CDR1 and CDR2: SGHTS and YDEGEE. The CDR3 loop spans 14 amino acids. Trimming took off 4 bases at V and 0 bases at J, with 11 bases between the two ends.

Only one count was recorded for this clone. The chain carries TRBV11-2 and TRBJ2-1; TRBD2 matches at 12 bases. After removal of 4 bases from V and 4 bases from J, the junction contained 8 bases not matched to a gene. The CDR3 extends over 17 amino acids. In germline, CDR1 is SGHAT, CDR2 FQNNGV. CDR3 sequence (DNA): TGTGCCAGCAGCTCCGAGACTAGCGGGAGTCTGTACAATGAGCAGTTCTTC. It yields the protein CASSSETSGSLYNEQFF.

This clone was seen more than once but under ten times. This sequence joins TRBV27 and TRBJ2-7, with TRBD2 matching 7 bases. V lost 4 bases and J lost 2; bases outside the gene matches: 8. Germline V gene sequence: CDR1 MNHEY, CDR2 SMNVEV (reference sequence). The CDR3 extends over 15 amino acids. The DNA of the CDR3 is TGTGCCAGCAGTTCCCGAGGGGCGGGAGCCTACGAGCAGTACTTC. Encoded protein: CASSSRGAGAYEQYF.

There are a few counts of this clone. V usage is TRBV18 and J usage is TRBJ2-1; D gene uncertain. The length of the CDR3 is 13 residues. Deletions cut 0 bases from V and 8 bases from J, with 8 bases between. The germline CDR1 and CDR2 sequences are KGHSH and LQKENI. CDR3 loop: CASSPPVGHEQFF. For the CDR3, the DNA is TGTGCCAGCTCACCACCGGTTGGCCATGAGCAGTTCTTC.

The chain uses TRBV4-1 and TRBJ2-7; 7 nucleotides match TRBD1. This CDR3 region has 12 residues. From germline, CDR1 is MGHRA and CDR2 YSYEKL. V lost 4 bases, J lost 5 bases, and 2 bases stayed unmatched. The CDR3, as DNA: TGCGCCAGCAGCCCGGGACAGAACGAGCAGTACTTC. It specifies CASSPGQNEQYF.

The genes are TRBV2 and TRBJ1-1; TRBD1 matches at 11 bases. The CDR3 loop spans 18 amino acids. Losses at the gene ends were 5 bases for V and 0 bases for J; bases not matched to a gene: 11. Germline CDR1 and CDR2: SNHLY and FYNNEI. The chain's CDR3 is CASSRPGQGVMMNTEAFF. The CDR3, as DNA: TGTGCCAGCAGTAGACCGGGACAGGGGGTCATGATGAACACTGAAGCTTTCTTT.

V is TRBV5-1 and J is TRBJ2-1; the match to TRBD1 covers 7 bases. The germline V gene encodes CDR1 SGHRS and CDR2 YFSETQ. The junction had 20 bases not matched to a gene; V was cut back by 0 bases and J by 8 bases. This CDR3 has 19 residues. This chain's CDR3 is CASSLVFRAGGLKRDEQFF. The DNA of the CDR3 is TGCGCCAGCAGCTTGGTCTTTAGGGCAGGGGGTCTTAAGAGGGATGAGCAGTTCTTC.

The chain combines TRBV6-5 with TRBJ2-7; 10 bases align to TRBD1. CDR3 size: 14 residues. V lost 7 bases to trimming and J lost 3 bases; unmatched junction nucleotides: 6. From germline, CDR1 is MNHEY and CDR2 SVGAGI. The CDR3 DNA follows: TGTGCCAGCACCCACGGACAGGGGGTCTACGAGCAGTACTTC. This translates into CASTHGQGVYEQYF.

The J gene is TRBJ2-2, the V gene TRBV7-6; 7 bases match TRBD1. Trimming took 5 bases from V and 2 from J; bases not matched to a gene: 5. Germline V gene lookup returns CDR1 SGHVS and CDR2 FNYEAQ. The CDR3 extends over 15 amino acids. The CDR3 coding sequence is TGTGCCAGCAGCCTCAGACAGGGAAACACCGGGGAGCTGTTTTTT. Its protein is CASSLRQGNTGELFF.

This sequence joins TRBV10-3 and TRBJ2-5, with 10 bases that match TRBD1. Per germline, CDR1 ENHRY and CDR2 SYGVKD. J lost 1 base, V lost 4 bases, and 6 bases had no gene match. This CDR3 is 16 amino acids long. CDR3 in DNA: TGTGCCATCAGTGTAACCGGGACAGGGGCCCAAGAGACCCAGTACTTC. This translates into CAISVTGTGAQETQYF.

The chain carries TRBV9 and TRBJ2-1; 12 nucleotides line up with TRBD2. CDR3 length: 17 residues. Germline CDR1 SGDLS, CDR2 YYNGEE. After removal of 2 bases from V and 9 bases from J, the junction contained 12 bases not matched to a gene. The CDR3 region has the DNA TGTGCCAGCAGCGTCAGAACTAGCGGGAGGTTGTGGAGTGAGCAGTTCTTC. Its translation is CASSVRTSGRLWSEQFF.

The chain joins TRBV5-1 to TRBJ2-3, with 8 bases lining up with TRBD1. The V gene end was trimmed by 4 bases and the J gene end by 6 bases; junction bases not matched to a gene: 7. This CDR3 spans 14 amino acids. The V gene's germline CDR1 is SGHRS and CDR2 YFSETQ. The CDR3 here is CASSAGGTKDTQYF. The CDR3 nucleotides are TGCGCCAGCAGCGCAGGGGGCACGAAGGATACGCAGTATTTT.

The rearrangement joins TRBV7-3 to TRBJ1-1; D is undetermined. Per the germline V gene, CDR1 is SGHTA and CDR2 is FQGTGA. V shed 0 bases and J shed 0 bases, with 5 bases lying between them. The CDR3 contains 14 residues. The CDR3 region is CASSLTTVNTEAFF. The CDR3 DNA reads TGTGCCAGCAGCTTAACAACGGTGAACACTGAAGCTTTCTTT.